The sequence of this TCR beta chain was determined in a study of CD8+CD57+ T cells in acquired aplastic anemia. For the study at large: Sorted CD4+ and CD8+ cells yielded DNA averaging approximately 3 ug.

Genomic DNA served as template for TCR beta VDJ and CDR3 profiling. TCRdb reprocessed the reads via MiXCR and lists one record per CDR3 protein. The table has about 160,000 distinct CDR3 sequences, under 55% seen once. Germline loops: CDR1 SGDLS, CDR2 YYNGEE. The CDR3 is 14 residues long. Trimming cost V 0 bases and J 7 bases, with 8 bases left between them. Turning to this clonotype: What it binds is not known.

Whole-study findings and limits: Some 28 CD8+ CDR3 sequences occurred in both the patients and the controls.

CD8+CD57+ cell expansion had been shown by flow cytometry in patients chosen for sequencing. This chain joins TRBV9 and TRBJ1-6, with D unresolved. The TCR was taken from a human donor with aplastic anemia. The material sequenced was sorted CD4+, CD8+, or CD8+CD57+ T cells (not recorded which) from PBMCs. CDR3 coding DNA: TGTGCCAGCAGCGTAGGGAATACCAATTCACCCCTCCACTTT. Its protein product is CASSVGNTNSPLHF.